This TCR beta chain was recovered during a study of blood T cells in healthy people across ages (dated by TCRdb to the mid-2010s). With respect to the entire study: In model experiments, template switching captured roughly one uniquely barcoded TCR beta cDNA molecule for every two T cells. Age-related changes in TCR beta repertoire diversity were measured in the study by deep sequencing normalized with unique cDNA molecular identifiers. The donors were split into four age groups: young (average 16 years), middle-aged (about 40), aged (more than 60) and long-lived (more than 80). To avoid experimental bias, donors of different ages were randomly spread across the sequencing lanes. For two donors (one aged 18 to 30 and one aged 80 or older), the study analyzed two additional independent replicas of 1 million unique cDNA reads from the same blood draw.

Donors were a few dozen systemically healthy Caucasian individuals from Russia aged roughly 6 to 95 years. Around 10 milliliters of peripheral blood were drawn from each donor into EDTA-treated Vacutainer tubes. Ficoll-Paque density-gradient centrifugation was used to isolate PBMCs, with at least 7 million per sample. Trizol reagent was used to extract total RNA from the PBMCs, yielding at least 5 micrograms per sample. The percentages of naive CD45RAhigh/CD27high T cells were determined by flow cytometry on a PBMC aliquot from every donor. Summary of the overall study and its limitations: Compared with the aged group, the long-lived group had more naive CD4+ T cells, fewer expanded clones and increased TCR diversity, a pattern suggesting age selection. There was a strong correlation between observed TCR beta diversity and the percentage of naive T cells measured by flow cytometry. Estimates of total diversity based on one million sequenced T cells were considered lower bounds and underestimates. Donor CMV infection status was unknown, potentially confounding age-related changes in expanded clonotypes. As age increased, observed TCR beta diversity per million T cells dropped in a roughly linear way, and a significant reduction was already evident by age about 40. Bulk unsorted PBMC profiling prevented conclusive comparison of naive and antigen-experienced compartments.

About this clonotype: Its antigen remains unidentified. Base qualities are not at hand, and no much larger clone is one base apart.

V is clipped by 5 bases and J by 2 bases, and the sequence between their germline boundaries is 12 bases long. From a lookup of the germline V gene (reference sequence), CDR1 and CDR2 are SEHNR and FQNEAQ. CDR3 length: 14 amino acids, cysteine to phenylalanine. The only DNA kept is the CDR3, 42 bases in frame from the first base. Receptor amplification or capture employed 5' RACE. The instrument given in TCRdb is Illumina HiSeq 2500. A second PCR of about 6 to 11 cycles was run with a J-beta primer mix and a sample-barcoded 5' primer. A unique molecular identifier was introduced onto each TCR beta cDNA molecule by a template-switch 5' adaptor carrying 12 random nucleotides. Each sample yielded at least 2.5 million CDR3-containing paired-end reads. All of the RNA was converted into first-strand cDNA using the Mint cDNA synthesis kit, with a TRBC-specific oligonucleotide serving as the primer. Following uracil-DNA glycosylase treatment, a first 18-cycle PCR with universal primers M1SS and BC2_uni_R was performed on all cDNA. As for how the authors treated the data: For normalization, 1 million high-quality reads were randomly selected from each sample, with every read carrying a distinct molecular identifier. Reads sharing molecular identifiers were discarded rather than binned into consensus sequences. MiTCR, set to a Q25 quality threshold and the strictest error-elimination algorithm, was used for CDR3 identification, clonotype clustering and error correction. Lower-bound total TCR beta diversity was estimated with a nonparametric unseen species model using Euler transformation. TCRdb itself trimmed the public reads at Q25 with fastp, ran MiXCR and retained productive beta chains. For every CDR3 protein sequence, its rows merge into one entry that carries the most common genes and DNA. These V and J calls originate from TCRdb's pipeline instead of the authors' own analysis. Across this sample there are some 1.4 million distinct CDR3 sequences, with about 43% seen only once. The ten largest clonotypes hold under 8% of the sample.

The chain is encoded by TRBV7-9 joined to TRBJ1-2, with the D gene not confidently named. Sample: blood. The receptor was isolated from a woman aged 18 to 35 in good health. For the CDR3, the sequence is CASSAPPENYGYTF. DNA sequence: TGTGCCAGCAGCGCCCCCCCAGAGAACTATGGCTACACCTTC.